These 21 T cell receptor beta chains came from one sample sequenced in a study of blood T cell repertoires in COVID-19. Here immunoSEQ multiplex PCR was the method, and the copy in TCRdb shows in-frame clones only, minus some. The sample shows roughly 140,000 clones, roughly 80% of them seen only once. The source material was peripheral blood. The receptor source for this set is a man between 60 and 75 years old with acute or convalescent COVID-19.

V usage is TRBV18 and J usage is TRBJ2-7; D might be TRBD2 (5 bases). The CDR3 is 13 residues long. Trimming shortened V by 1 base and J by 3 bases, and 7 bases separated the two germline ends. CDR1 KGHSH and CDR2 LQKENI come from the germline V gene. The CDR3 spells CASSPLRDYEQYF. CDR3 DNA sequence: TGTGCCAGCTCACCACTACGGGACTACGAGCAGTACTTC.

This clone was seen more than once but under ten times. The V and J genes are TRBV3-1 (or the pseudogene TRBV3-2) and TRBJ2-1, with D possibly being TRBD2 (8 bases). The germline V and J ends were trimmed by 5 bases and 5 bases, with 19 bases remaining between them. CDR1 is LGHDT and CDR2 is YNNKEL in the germline V gene (reference sequence). The CDR3 is made up of 16 amino acids. The CDR3 region is CASSVRSGTENNEQFF. CDR3 in DNA: TGTGCCAGCAGCGTCCGTAGCGGGACAGAGAACAATGAGCAGTTCTTC.

Here the CDR3 DNA reads TGTGCCAGCAGTTTAGAAGGGAGTAGTGGCTACACCTTC. Protein product: CASSLEGSSGYTF. This chain links TRBV27 with TRBJ1-2, with no clear D. V lost 2 bases, J lost 7 bases, and 11 bases lay in between. Germline V gives CDR1 MNHEY, CDR2 SMNVEV (reference sequence). The CDR3 contains 13 residues.

The genes are TRBV5-4 and TRBJ2-1; 8 nucleotides match TRBD2. Germline V lookup: CDR1 SGHNT, CDR2 YYREEE (reference sequence). V lost 4 bases and J lost 4; bases outside the gene matches: 10. The CDR3 covers 16 residues. The CDR3, as DNA: TGTGCCAGCAGCCACCCTCGGGCGGGGGGATACAATGAGCAGTTCTTC. Translation gives CASSHPRAGGYNEQFF.

The V gene is TRBV15, the J gene TRBJ1-3; tentative D call: TRBD1 (5 bases). The CDR3 runs 14 residues. CDR1 is LNHNV and CDR2 is YYDKDF in the germline V gene (reference sequence). Trimming cost V 1 base and J 8 bases, with 12 bases left between them. In DNA form, the CDR3 reads TGTGCCACCAGCAGAGTCCTCAGGGAAGACACCATATATTTT. Protein product: CATSRVLREDTIYF.

As concerns this clone: A read error may account for a junction end that differs from germline. The chain carries TRBV7-9 and TRBJ1-2, with 8 bases matching TRBD1. Germline CDR1 is SEHNR and CDR2 is FQNEAQ (reference sequence). The CDR3 has 13 residues. CDR3 protein: CASSDGTGVGGAF. For the CDR3, the DNA is TGTGCCAGCAGCGACGGGACAGGCGTCGGTGGGGCCTTC.

The CDR3 loop reads CASSDQGYGYTF. CDR3 sequence (DNA): TGTGCCAGCAGTGATCAGGGGTATGGCTACACCTTC. The J gene is TRBJ1-2, the V gene TRBV6-1, with D possibly being TRBD1 (6 bases). V lost 3 bases to trimming and J lost 5 bases, with 7 bases between them. This CDR3 region has 12 residues. The germline V gene encodes CDR1 MNHNS and CDR2 SASEGT.

Notes on this clone: The sample contains more than one DNA sequence encoding this CDR3. The chain couples TRBV27 to TRBJ2-7; a weak D match, TRBD2 (5 bases). The CDR3 covers 13 residues. Germline CDR1 MNHEY, CDR2 SMNVEV (reference sequence). Trimming took off 6 bases at V and 0 bases at J, with 9 bases between the two ends. This chain's CDR3 is CASSGGSSYEQYF. The CDR3 DNA is TGTGCCAGCAGCGGAGGAAGCTCCTACGAGCAGTACTTC.

This sequence joins TRBV7-8 and TRBJ2-1; D ambiguous. The germline CDR1 and CDR2 sequences are SGHVS and FQNEAQ. CDR3 length equals 15 residues. Trimming removed 1 base from V and 0 bases from J, with 7 bases in between. The CDR3 DNA is TGTGCCAGCAGCTTAGGTCTCCTCTCCTACAATGAGCAGTTCTTC. It translates to CASSLGLLSYNEQFF.

The chain has TRBV2 and TRBJ2-1, with D perhaps matching TRBD2 (6 bases). Germline assignment: CDR1 SNHLY and CDR2 FYNNEI. The CDR3 spans 16 residues. V lost 4 bases, J lost 4 bases, and 17 bases lay in between. CDR3 amino acids: CASSVDLNSGYNEQFF. The DNA for the CDR3 is TGTGCCAGCAGTGTAGATCTGAACAGCGGGTACAATGAGCAGTTCTTC. The whole variable domain, remainder taken from reference TRBV2 and TRBJ2-1, is EPEVTQTPSHQVTQMGQEVILRCVPISNHLYFYWYRQILGQKVEFLVSFYNNEISEKSEIFDDQFSVERPDGSNFTLKIRSTKLEDSAMYFCASSVDLNSGYNEQFFGPGTRLTVL.

This chain connects TRBV6-5 to TRBJ2-1; TRBD2 aligns across 11 bases. Per the germline V gene, CDR1 is MNHEY and CDR2 is SVGAGI. This CDR3 comprises 15 residues. Losses at the gene ends were 6 bases for V and 5 bases for J; bases not matched to a gene: 6. CDR3 sequence (DNA): TGTGCCAGCAGATATAGCGGGGGGGCCGACAATGAGCAGTTCTTC. As protein: CASRYSGGADNEQFF.

V gene TRBV9 combines with J gene TRBJ2-3; perhaps TRBD2 as D (7 bases). V was pared by 7 bases and J by 5 bases, with 23 bases between. Germline assignment: CDR1 SGDLS and CDR2 YYNGEE. The CDR3 is 16 amino acids. CDR3 residues: CASAPVGGGQRDTQYF. In DNA, the CDR3 is TGTGCCAGCGCCCCAGTTGGGGGGGGGCAGAGAGATACGCAGTATTTT.

This clone was found once. This chain joins TRBV19 and TRBJ1-1, with a tentative D call TRBD1 (5 bases). CDR1 is LNHDA and CDR2 is SQIVND in the germline V gene (reference sequence). V was cut by 9 bases and J by 1 base, with 15 bases left in between. This CDR3 has 14 amino acids. CDR3 coding DNA: TGTGCCAGCCAAGGGGCTTCATCGAACACTGAAGCTTTCTTT. Its protein product is CASQGASSNTEAFF.

This clone was counted between two and nine times. The chain combines TRBV4-1 with TRBJ2-4; D ambiguous. CDR3 length: 16 residues. Germline CDR1 reads MGHRA; CDR2 reads YSYEKL. Trimming removed 1 base from V and 0 bases from J, with 10 bases in between. CDR3 DNA sequence: TGCGCCAGCAGCCAAGTAAGCAACCTAGCCAAAAACATTCAGTACTTC. This sequence encodes CASSQVSNLAKNIQYF.

This clone was counted only a few times. The DNA of the CDR3 is TGTGCCTGGAGTGTGTCTAGCCACTCCTACGAGCAGTACTTC. This translates into CAWSVSSHSYEQYF. V is TRBV30 and J is TRBJ2-7; D possibly corresponds to TRBD2 (5 bases). The length of the CDR3 is 14 residues. From germline, CDR1 is GTSNPN and CDR2 SVGIG (reference sequence). Trimming stripped 0 bases from V and 0 bases from J, with 9 bases between.

In this sample, this clone turned up once. The rearrangement links TRBV29-1 to TRBJ1-1; D gene unclear. V shed 2 bases and J shed 0 bases, with 10 bases lying between them. This CDR3 has 14 amino acids. The germline V gene encodes CDR1 SQVTM and CDR2 ANQGSEA. CDR3 loop: CSVESQAVNTEAFF. The CDR3 coding sequence is TGCAGCGTTGAAAGTCAGGCTGTGAACACTGAAGCTTTCTTT.

The chain is built from TRBV10-3 and TRBJ1-1; 7 nucleotides match TRBD1. The CDR3 has 14 residues. CDR1 and CDR2 from the germline V gene are ENHRY and SYGVKD. Trimming took 6 bases from V and 4 from J; bases not matched to a gene: 8. CDR3 bases: TGTGCCATCAGAGCTGACAGGGCTGGCACTGAAGCTTTCTTT. Protein product: CAIRADRAGTEAFF.

This clone turned up a few times. This rearrangement joins TRBV7-9 to TRBJ2-2; 9 nucleotides line up with TRBD1. There are 16 residues in the CDR3. The J segment lost 4 bases and the V segment lost 5 bases, leaving 8 bases of the junction unmatched. The germline V gene has CDR1 SEHNR and CDR2 FQNEAQ (reference sequence). The CDR3 DNA reads as TGTGCCAGCAGCGAGGTCGGGACAGGGACCACCGGGGAGCTGTTTTTT. Translation: CASSEVGTGTTGELFF. The full variable domain, rest sourced from reference TRBV7-9 and TRBJ2-2, is DTGVSQNPRHKITKRGQNVTFRCDPISEHNRLYWYRQTLGQGPEFLTYFQNEAQLEKSRLLSDRFSAERPKGSFSTLEIQRTEQGDSAMYLCASSEVGTGTTGELFFGEGSRLTVL.

CDR3 in amino acids: CASSRLRNTGELFF. The CDR3 DNA is TGTGCCAGCAGCCGCCTGCGTAACACCGGGGAGCTGTTTTTT. The chain recombines TRBV6-2 or TRBV6-3 with TRBJ2-2, with unresolved D. Germline V CDR1 and CDR2: MNHEY, SVGEGT. The CDR3 sequence is 14 residues long. The V end lost 6 bases, the J end lost 2 bases, and 10 bases lay between the germline ends.

This rearrangement joins TRBV2 to TRBJ2-5, with 8 bases fitting TRBD2. Trimming took 8 bases from V and 4 from J; bases not matched to a gene: 6. Per germline, CDR1 SNHLY and CDR2 FYNNEI. This CDR3 has 13 amino acids. CDR3 in DNA: TGTGCCAGCTGTGGACTAGCCGGAGAGACCCAGTACTTC. Its protein product is CASCGLAGETQYF.

V and J are TRBV19 and TRBJ1-2, with 7 bases matching TRBD1. This CDR3 comprises 14 residues. J was trimmed by 5 bases and V by 2 bases; bases with no gene match: 5. CDR1 is LNHDA and CDR2 is SQIVND in the germline V gene (reference sequence). The CDR3, as DNA: TGTGCCAGTAGTATACCAGGGGGTAGATATGGCTACACCTTC. Protein: CASSIPGGRYGYTF.